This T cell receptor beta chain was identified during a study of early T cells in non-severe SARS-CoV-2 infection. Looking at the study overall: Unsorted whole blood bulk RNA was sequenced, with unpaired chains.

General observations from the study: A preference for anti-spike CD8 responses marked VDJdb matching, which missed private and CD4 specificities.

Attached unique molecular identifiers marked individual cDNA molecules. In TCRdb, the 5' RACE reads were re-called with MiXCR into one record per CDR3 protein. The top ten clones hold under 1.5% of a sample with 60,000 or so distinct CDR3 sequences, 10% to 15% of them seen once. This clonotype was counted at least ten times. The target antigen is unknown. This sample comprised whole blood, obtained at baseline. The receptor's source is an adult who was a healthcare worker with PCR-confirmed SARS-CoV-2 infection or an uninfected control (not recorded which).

CDR3 sequence reads: CSATDSQTFQETQYF. In DNA, the CDR3 is TGCAGTGCTACGGACTCGCAGACATTTCAAGAGACCCAGTACTTC. The chain has TRBV20-1 and TRBJ2-5; D might be TRBD2 (5 bases). This CDR3 is 15 amino acids long. V lost 4 bases to trimming and J lost 2 bases, with 17 bases between them. Germline CDR1 is DFQATT and CDR2 is SNEGSKA (reference sequence).